The entry below gives a single T cell receptor (beta chain) sequence along with its context. This clone showed up just once. What antigen it recognizes has not been identified. Within one base of it there is no much larger clone, and no base qualities were kept. This record belongs to a study of shared clonotypes between healthy human individuals (TCRdb year 2020). In terms of the full investigation: A few men and a couple of women, aged 18 to 49 years, made up the cohort. The study deeply sequenced blood TCR repertoires of about 5 healthy adults to estimate repertoire size and the extent of clonotype sharing between individuals. Different laboratories and diverse techniques were used to prepare libraries and sequence TCR repertoires, to increase sequencing depth and limit assay-specific biases. For each donor, CD4 naive and CD4 memory were each given three plates, CD8 naive was given two plates, and CD8 memory was given one plate. Each donor's leukapheresis produced roughly between roughly 0.85 and 10 billion PBMCs. What the work shows at the level of the full study, not this receptor alone: Higher generation probabilities were observed for clonotypes shared by all four sorted-subset donors than for non-shared clonotypes. When four donors were compared, the shared fraction of clonotypes was about 5.5% for naive CD4, 3.5% to 4% for naive CD8, about 2.4% for memory CD4, and 0.4% for memory CD8. Sampling was restricted to blood, and TCR repertoires in tissues likely differ from the TCR repertoires found in blood. Rarefaction of sorted-subset datasets indicated incomplete sequencing despite the large sequencing depth. Naive subsets generally had larger estimated clonotype richness than memory subsets did. Pairwise subsampling indicated that sequencing depth was expected to affect the degree of clonotype sharing among donors. Because the study included a small number of donors, the genetic and exposure-history diversity represented was limited.

For the CD8 naive samples, CD45RO-negative cells were positively selected for CCR7, yielding a CD45RA+CCR7+ population from which TemRA cells were excluded. The donors were healthy, HIV-negative adults with no recently reported acute infections or vaccinations. Every donor was a Caucasian adult living in Nashville, Tennessee, USA. Blood was obtained by leukapheresis, after which PBMCs were separated by Ficoll-Histopaque density gradient centrifugation and cryopreserved in liquid nitrogen vapor phase. Analytical flow cytometry was used to check the purity and quantity of every magnetically sorted T cell population. Genomic DNA was isolated from every sorted fraction and measured by UV absorbance on a Nanodrop 2000c. TCR CDR3 regions were amplified from genomic DNA by multiplex PCR using the deep immunoSEQ assay. Genomic DNA extracted from each cell subset was distributed evenly over all wells of several immunoSEQ 96-well plates, and each plate served as one replicate. For sorted subsets, roughly 190 ng of genomic DNA, equivalent to roughly 30,000 T cell genomes, went into each replicate PCR. The purified libraries were quantified using a Qubit 3.0 fluorometer, sized with a Bioanalyzer 2100, and then quantified again using the KAPA Library Quantification kit. Each immunoSEQ 96-well plate was sequenced on its own single-read 150-cycle Illumina NextSeq 550 flow cell. The source study handled its data this way. Because the immunoSEQ output included only junctional sequences and no quality scores, the filtering could not be the same as the filtering used for full-length reads. Sequences were annotated with PyIR, a Python wrapper for IgBLAST v1.9, using IMGT germline references to assign V/J genes and CDR3. Reads were removed for weak V/J assignments (E-value above 1e-6), missing CDR3, stop codons, out-of-frame junctions, or ambiguous translated residues. A V3J clonotype was defined by an identical inferred V gene, J gene, and CDR3 amino acid sequence. The percentage overlap between two repertoires was calculated by dividing the number of shared unique clonotypes by the size of the smaller repertoire. RTK rarefaction, the Chao1 estimator, and Recon v2.1 estimates of unobserved clonotypes were used to assess repertoire richness. OLGA was used to compute generation probabilities for all TCRbeta clonotypes that the gDNA method yielded from several donors. TCRdb stores this immuneACCESS table with in-frame sequences only. Part of the clones is absent; in the studies checked, under half of the shortfall reflects unresolved V genes, and no reason is known for the rest. The V and J calls and clone size come from that table; D and trimming were worked out from the DNA. This sample comprises 2 million or so clones, about 95% of them detected only once. The ten top clones hold roughly 1% of the sample.

This clonotype was sampled from a man in his late teens or twenties in good health. Sequencing was carried out using naive CD8+ T cells sorted from blood. Interpreted using the paper, the cell subset or site label stands for: CD45RA+CCR7+.

The CDR3 protein is CASSPDKAVPYEQYF. The nucleotide sequence reads as follows: TGTGCCAGCAGCCCTGACAAGGCCGTCCCCTACGAGCAGTACTTC. Here the chain combines TRBV7-9 and TRBJ2-7; the D gene identity is not certain. The germline V gene (reference sequence) specifies SEHNR as CDR1 and FQNEAQ as CDR2. The CDR3 has 15 amino acids, counting the end cysteine and phenylalanine. Only CDR3 DNA is held: 45 bases, read in frame from base 1. Trimming costs V 5 bases and J 2 bases, and their ends lie 16 bases apart.